This T cell receptor beta chain originates from a study of long-term antiretroviral therapy in people with HIV. Study conclusions and caveats: Missing from the dataset were any data on ART adherence, viral resistance or therapy changes. Dating from about 2004 to 2017, the blood was possibly obtained under older ART regimens. HIV repertoires spanned narrower CDR3 length ranges than controls.

The CDR3 contains 14 residues. Trimming pared 11 bases from V and 7 bases from J, leaving 21 bases between. Germline CDR1 reads ENHRY; CDR2 reads SYGVKD. It was in the United States that all participants with HIV were treated. They ran version v3.0 of the immunoSEQ assay at survey level. Produced via immunoSEQ multiplex PCR; TCRdb's table is partial and in-frame only. The sample records roughly 30,000 clones, about 94% being singletons. Of note for this clone: The antigen is unknown.

The receptor comes from a woman between 40 and 55 years old with HIV. The rearrangement joins TRBV10-3 to TRBJ1-3; tentative D call: TRBD1 (6 bases). Source: unsorted PBMCs, taken around 6.3 years after starting antiretroviral therapy. CDR3 in amino acids: CAAISNPRGNTIYF. The CDR3 DNA sequence: TGTGCCGCCATCAGTAATCCGAGGGGGAACACCATATATTTT.